This T cell receptor (beta chain) was recovered during a study of early T cells in non-severe SARS-CoV-2 infection. Overall study context: Sequenced bulk RNA came from whole blood that was unsorted, and chains were unpaired.

The CDR3 has 14 residues. After removal of 4 bases from V and 4 bases from J, the junction contained 3 bases not matched to a gene. From germline, CDR1 is MRHNA and CDR2 SNTAGT. This clonotype came up a few times. The target antigen is unknown. Attachment of unique molecular identifiers to individual cDNA molecules was performed. MiXCR was run by TCRdb on the 5' RACE reads, yielding one entry per CDR3 protein. The table includes more than 50,000 distinct CDR3 sequences, around 6% detected once. The study, taken as a whole, reports: Missing private and CD4 specificities, VDJdb matching favored anti-spike CD8 responses.

The sample comprised whole blood. The TCR was taken from an adult who was a healthcare worker with PCR-confirmed SARS-CoV-2 infection or an uninfected control (not recorded which). The chain employs TRBV6-4 and TRBJ2-2; 7 bases match TRBD1. CDR3: CASSGDSSTGELFF. DNA for the CDR3: TGTGCCAGCAGTGGGGACAGTTCCACCGGGGAGCTGTTTTTT.